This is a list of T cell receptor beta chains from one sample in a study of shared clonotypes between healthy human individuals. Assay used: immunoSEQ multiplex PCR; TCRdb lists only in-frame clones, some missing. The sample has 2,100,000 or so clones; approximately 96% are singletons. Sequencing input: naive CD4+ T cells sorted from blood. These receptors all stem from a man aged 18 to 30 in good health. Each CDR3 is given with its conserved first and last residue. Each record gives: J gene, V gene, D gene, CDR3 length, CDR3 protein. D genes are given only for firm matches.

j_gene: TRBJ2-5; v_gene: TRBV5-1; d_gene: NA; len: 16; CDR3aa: CASSSTDGTGRETQYF
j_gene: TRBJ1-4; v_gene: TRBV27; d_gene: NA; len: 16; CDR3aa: CASRYRTAATNEKLFF
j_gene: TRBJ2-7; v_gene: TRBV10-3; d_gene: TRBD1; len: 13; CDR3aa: CAIGTGASYEQYF
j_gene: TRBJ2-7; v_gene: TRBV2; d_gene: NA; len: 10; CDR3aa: CASNGGEQYF
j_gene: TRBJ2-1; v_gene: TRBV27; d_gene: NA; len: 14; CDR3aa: CASGPWGGHNEQFF
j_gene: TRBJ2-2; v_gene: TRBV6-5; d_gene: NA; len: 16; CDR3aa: CASSYSAGSDTGELFF
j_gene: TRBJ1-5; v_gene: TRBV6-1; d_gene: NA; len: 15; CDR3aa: CASLREQVYNQPQHF
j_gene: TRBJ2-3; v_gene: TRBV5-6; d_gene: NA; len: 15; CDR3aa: CASSLRGISTDTQYF
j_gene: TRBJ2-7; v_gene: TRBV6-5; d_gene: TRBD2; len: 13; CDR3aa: CASTSGSSYEQYF
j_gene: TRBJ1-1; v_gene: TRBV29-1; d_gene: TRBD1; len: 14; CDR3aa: CSVTLQGRDTEAFF
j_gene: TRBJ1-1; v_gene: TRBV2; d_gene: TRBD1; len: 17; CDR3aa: CASSWGRTGGLVTEAFF
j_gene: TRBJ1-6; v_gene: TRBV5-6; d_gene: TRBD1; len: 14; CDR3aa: CASSSWDRNSPLHF
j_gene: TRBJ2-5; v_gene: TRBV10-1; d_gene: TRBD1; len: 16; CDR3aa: CASSRDGTGDAETQYF
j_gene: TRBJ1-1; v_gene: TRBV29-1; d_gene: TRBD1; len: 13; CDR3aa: CSGRGRGDTEAFF
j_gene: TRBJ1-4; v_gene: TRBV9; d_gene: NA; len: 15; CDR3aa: CASSRLTGDNEKLFF
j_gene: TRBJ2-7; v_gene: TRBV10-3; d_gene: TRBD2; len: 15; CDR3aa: CAISATSGGTYEQYF